This is a list of T cell receptor beta chains from one sample in a study of T-cell memory formation after mild COVID-19. TCRdb itself ran the 5' RACE reads through MiXCR, one entry per CDR3 protein. The sample lists under 300,000 distinct CDR3 sequences; approximately 7.6% were seen once. Material: PBMCs or a T cell subset sorted from them (not recorded which). The receptors come from a man aged 18 to 30 who had mild COVID-19 (a few samples of this study predate the infection). Cell type and time point are not known. The CDR3 runs from the conserved cysteine through the conserved F or W. Fields, in order: J gene, D gene, clone size, V gene, CDR3 length, CDR3 DNA, CDR3 protein. A D gene is named only where the DNA matches it firmly. The listing skips clone size in some rows; elsewhere it reads once, few, many or a size class.

j_gene: TRBJ2-3; d_gene: NA; abundance: few; v_gene: TRBV20-1; len: 13; CDR3nt: TGCAGTGCTAGAGAAGAACCCTGGGGTACGCAGTATTTT; CDR3aa: CSAREEPWGTQYF
j_gene: TRBJ1-1; d_gene: NA; abundance: few; v_gene: TRBV28; len: 14; CDR3nt: TGTGCCAGCACCCTCTCCGGGACTACTTTTGAAGCTTTCTTT; CDR3aa: CASTLSGTTFEAFF
j_gene: TRBJ2-1; d_gene: NA; abundance: many; v_gene: TRBV7-2; len: 16; CDR3nt: TGTGCCAGCAGCTTAACGTGGAGGGGCTCCTACAATGAGCAGTTCTTC; CDR3aa: CASSLTWRGSYNEQFF
j_gene: TRBJ2-1; d_gene: TRBD1; abundance: few; v_gene: TRBV7-8; len: 15; CDR3nt: TGTGCCAGCAGCTCATTGGGACAGGGGGTCTTCGAGCAGTTCTTC; CDR3aa: CASSSLGQGVFEQFF
j_gene: TRBJ2-5; d_gene: NA; abundance: NA; v_gene: TRBV7-3; len: 15; CDR3nt: TGTGCCAGCAGCCGGACGGGTGGGGCTAGCGAGACCCAGTACTTC; CDR3aa: CASSRTGGASETQYF
j_gene: TRBJ2-2; d_gene: NA; abundance: NA; v_gene: TRBV5-1; len: 15; CDR3nt: TGCGCCAGCAGCTTGTACGTGGATGCGACCGGGGAGCTGTTTTTT; CDR3aa: CASSLYVDATGELFF
j_gene: TRBJ2-1; d_gene: NA; abundance: NA; v_gene: TRBV7-2; len: 14; CDR3nt: TGTGCCAGCAGCCCTGGGAACCGGTACAATGAGCAGTTCTTC; CDR3aa: CASSPGNRYNEQFF
j_gene: TRBJ2-2; d_gene: NA; abundance: few; v_gene: TRBV13; len: 16; CDR3nt: TGTGCCAGCAGCCCTATAGGGGGTGGGAACACCGGGGAGCTGTTTTTT; CDR3aa: CASSPIGGGNTGELFF
j_gene: TRBJ2-3; d_gene: NA; abundance: many; v_gene: TRBV29-1; len: 14; CDR3nt: TGCAGCGTTGAAGAAGTGCAGGCCACAGATACGCAGTATTTT; CDR3aa: CSVEEVQATDTQYF
j_gene: TRBJ1-6; d_gene: NA; abundance: NA; v_gene: TRBV4-1; len: 18; CDR3nt: TGCGCCAGCAGCCAAGGTCAATTGAGGAACTGGTTTAATTCACCCCTCCACTTT; CDR3aa: CASSQGQLRNWFNSPLHF
j_gene: TRBJ2-3; d_gene: NA; abundance: few; v_gene: TRBV20-1; len: 14; CDR3nt: TGCAGTGCTAGTGGCCCCGGGGCGACAGATACGCAGTATTTT; CDR3aa: CSASGPGATDTQYF
j_gene: TRBJ1-1; d_gene: NA; abundance: few; v_gene: TRBV7-3; len: 14; CDR3nt: TGTGCCAGCAGCCCCGACGGAGGAAACACTGAAGCTTTCTTT; CDR3aa: CASSPDGGNTEAFF
j_gene: TRBJ2-3; d_gene: NA; abundance: many; v_gene: TRBV4-1; len: 15; CDR3nt: TGCGCCAGCAGCCCGAGGTGGGTGGGCACAGATACGCAGTATTTT; CDR3aa: CASSPRWVGTDTQYF
j_gene: TRBJ2-5; d_gene: NA; abundance: few; v_gene: TRBV24-1; len: 13; CDR3nt: TGTGCCACCAGTGATTTGACTCGTGAGACCCAGTACTTC; CDR3aa: CATSDLTRETQYF
j_gene: TRBJ1-2; d_gene: TRBD1; abundance: NA; v_gene: TRBV18; len: 15; CDR3nt: TGTGCCAGCTCATACATTCCCGGGACAGGGGGCGGCTACACCTTC; CDR3aa: CASSYIPGTGGGYTF
j_gene: TRBJ2-1; d_gene: NA; abundance: few; v_gene: TRBV9; len: 17; CDR3nt: TGTGCCAGCAGCGTAGAACGTTGGGGGGCAAAGGGTAATGAGCAGTTCTTC; CDR3aa: CASSVERWGAKGNEQFF
j_gene: TRBJ2-1; d_gene: NA; abundance: NA; v_gene: TRBV9; len: 12; CDR3nt: TGTGCCAGCAGCGCCTTAGTCAATGAGCAGTTCTTC; CDR3aa: CASSALVNEQFF
j_gene: TRBJ2-4; d_gene: NA; abundance: few; v_gene: TRBV7-9; len: 14; CDR3nt: TGTGCCAGCAGCCCCAGGGGTTTGGGAGACATTCAGTACTTC; CDR3aa: CASSPRGLGDIQYF
j_gene: TRBJ2-5; d_gene: NA; abundance: NA; v_gene: TRBV10-3; len: 9; CDR3nt: TGTGCCACGAAGGAGACCCAGTACTTC; CDR3aa: CATKETQYF
j_gene: TRBJ1-4; d_gene: TRBD1; abundance: many; v_gene: TRBV4-3; len: 16; CDR3nt: TGCGCCAGCAGCCAAGATCAAAAGGGGGCGAGTGAAAAACTGTTTTTT; CDR3aa: CASSQDQKGASEKLFF
j_gene: TRBJ2-7; d_gene: NA; abundance: few; v_gene: TRBV7-2; len: 15; CDR3nt: TGTGCCAGCAGCTTGGGCCCTAAGAGCTCCTACGAGCAGTACTTC; CDR3aa: CASSLGPKSSYEQYF
j_gene: TRBJ2-3; d_gene: TRBD2; abundance: few; v_gene: TRBV7-2; len: 16; CDR3nt: TGTGCCAGCAGCTTAGTATTTGGCGGGGGGGTGAATACGCAGTATTTT; CDR3aa: CASSLVFGGGVNTQYF
j_gene: TRBJ2-1; d_gene: TRBD2; abundance: NA; v_gene: TRBV4-1; len: 15; CDR3nt: TGCGCCAGCAGTCCGACTAGCGGGGGGACGGATGAGCAGTTCTTC; CDR3aa: CASSPTSGGTDEQFF
j_gene: TRBJ1-1; d_gene: TRBD1; abundance: few; v_gene: TRBV29-1; len: 14; CDR3nt: TGCAGCGTTGTAACCGGGACAGGGTACACTGAAGCTTTCTTT; CDR3aa: CSVVTGTGYTEAFF